This entry lists 8 T cell receptor beta chains sequenced from one sample in a study of T cells in Graves' hyperthyroidism and ophthalmopathy. Amplified TCR beta CDR3 regions came from RNA transcripts. The HTBI primer set was used in a first-round RT-PCR of the TCR CDR3. TCRdb reprocessed the multiplex PCR reads via MiXCR and lists one record per CDR3 protein. The table lists roughly 630,000 distinct CDR3 sequences, 15% to 18% of them singletons. What was sequenced was blood. The receptors were sampled from a woman in her twenties or thirties with Graves' hyperthyroidism.

Ten or more counts support this clonotype. The rearrangement joins TRBV11-2 to TRBJ2-7, with TRBD2 matching 8 bases. The CDR3 is made up of 16 amino acids. Trimming cost V 5 bases and J 2 bases; bases outside gene matches: 11. In germline, CDR1 is SGHAT, CDR2 FQNNGV. The CDR3 DNA reads as TGTGCCAGCAGCACTCCCCCGGGACTAGTCCCCTACGAGCAGTACTTC. This gives the protein CASSTPPGLVPYEQYF.

This chain joins TRBV7-9 and TRBJ2-7; D remains ambiguous. The CDR3 length is 12 residues. Trimming shortened V by 7 bases and J by 1 base, and 8 bases separated the two germline ends. The germline gives CDR1 SEHNR, CDR2 FQNEAQ (reference sequence). The CDR3 sequence: CASTGRSYEQYF. CDR3 nucleotide sequence: TGTGCCAGCACCGGCCGGTCCTACGAGCAGTACTTC.

This clonotype was recorded many times. The chain links TRBV7-2 to TRBJ2-3; 8 bases line up with TRBD2. V lost 5 bases to trimming and J lost 3 bases; unmatched junction nucleotides: 7. CDR3 length: 15 residues. Germline CDR1 reads SGHTA; CDR2 reads FQGNSA. The CDR3: CASSPVREVTDTQYF. The CDR3 bases are TGTGCCAGCAGCCCCGTGCGGGAGGTAACAGATACGCAGTATTTT.

The gene calls are TRBV24-1 and TRBJ2-3, with D possibly being TRBD1 (5 bases). The V and J ends lost 5 bases and 1 base respectively, with 12 bases between them. The CDR3 sequence is 15 residues long. Looked up from germline, CDR1 is KGHDR and CDR2 is SFDVKD. The CDR3 sequence is CATSASGQGTDTQYF. The CDR3 nucleotides are TGTGCCACCAGTGCCTCAGGGCAAGGCACAGATACGCAGTATTTT.

In regard to this clonotype: A clone one base away is much larger, so this may be a read error. The chain uses TRBV29-1 and TRBJ2-7; a weak D match, TRBD1 (5 bases). The ends were cut back, 3 bases at V and 7 bases at J, with 13 bases in the middle. The CDR3 consists of 12 residues. CDR1 SQVTM and CDR2 ANQGSEA come from the germline V gene. CDR3 amino acids: CSVEWVRTEQYF. As DNA, the CDR3 is TGCAGCGTTGAGTGGGTCAGGACAGAGCAGTACTTC.

Ten or more counts support this clonotype. The rearrangement links TRBV11-2 to TRBJ1-1; D is perhaps TRBD1 (6 bases). V was cut by 2 bases and J by 5 bases, with 12 bases left in between. CDR1 is SGHAT, CDR2 FQNNGV, per germline. CDR3 length: 14 amino acids. CDR3 in DNA: TGTGCCAGCAGCTTATACAGGGACCCTACTGAAGCTTTCTTT. Its translation is CASSLYRDPTEAFF.

This clonotype was observed at least ten times. The chain recombines TRBV11-2 with TRBJ1-1, with TRBD1 as a possible D gene (5 bases). CDR1 SGHAT and CDR2 FQNNGV come from the germline V gene. Trimming pared 4 bases from V and 0 bases from J, leaving 9 bases between. There are 14 residues in the CDR3. The CDR3 DNA reads TGTGCCAGCAGCTCCAGGGTCTTGAACACTGAAGCTTTCTTT. Protein: CASSSRVLNTEAFF. Full variable domain (missing parts from reference TRBV11-2 and TRBJ1-1): EAGVAQSPRYKIIEKRQSVAFWCNPISGHATLYWYQQILGQGPKLLIQFQNNGVVDDSQLPKDRFSAERLKGVDSTLKIQPAKLEDSAVYLCASSSRVLNTEAFFGQGTRLTVV.

This clonotype was counted ten times or more. This chain's CDR3 is CASSYSLQEIRANEQFF. In DNA form, the CDR3 reads TGTGCCAGCAGTTACTCCCTACAGGAAATTAGGGCCAATGAGCAGTTCTTC. The chain has TRBV6-2 or TRBV6-3 and TRBJ2-1; D is possibly TRBD1 (5 bases). CDR3 length: 17 residues. Per the germline V gene, CDR1 is MNHEY and CDR2 is SVGEGT. The germline V and J ends were trimmed by 0 bases and 6 bases, with 18 bases remaining between them.